What follows describes a single TCR beta chain. The antigen is not known. The use of a sample-barcoded 5' primer and a J-beta primer mix characterized a second PCR of about 7 to 12 cycles. In TCRdb, the 5' RACE reads were re-called with MiXCR into one record per CDR3 protein. The sample lists fewer than 2,000,000 distinct CDR3 sequences; about two fifths were seen once. This record comes from a study of blood T cells in healthy people across ages. About the study: About one barcoded beta molecule per two T cells was captured by template switching. Study results and limitations: Diversity estimated from one million T cells was considered an underestimate.

Drawing of peripheral blood yielded 7.5 to 10 milliliters from each donor. Sample: blood. The sequence was collected from a human donor in good health.

The DNA for the CDR3 is TGTGCCAACAGTCCAGACAGGGTGATGGGGGAGACCCAGTACTTC. Its translation is CANSPDRVMGETQYF. The rearrangement links TRBV7-9 to TRBJ2-5, with 7 bases matching TRBD1. The ends lost 10 bases at V and 5 bases at J; junction bases unmatched: 16. The CDR3 loop spans 15 amino acids. Per the germline V gene, CDR1 is SEHNR and CDR2 is FQNEAQ (reference sequence). Drawing the rest from reference TRBV7-9 and TRBJ2-5, the complete variable domain is DTGVSQNPRHKITKRGQNVTFRCDPISEHNRLYWYRQTLGQGPEFLTYFQNEAQLEKSRLLSDRFSAERPKGSFSTLEIQRTEQGDSAMYLCANSPDRVMGETQYFGPGTRLLVL.